Following are 2 T cell receptor beta chains from one sample sequenced in a study of patients and donors after allogeneic stem cell transplantation. TCRdb recomputed calls from the RT-PCR reads with MiXCR, one row per CDR3 protein. The sample records about 960,000 distinct CDR3 sequences, roughly 17% being singletons. The sample taken for sequencing was blood, either unsorted or a sorted T cell fraction (not recorded which). The receptors originated from a human donor who was either an allogeneic HSCT recipient or a stem cell or donor lymphocyte infusion donor (not recorded which). It is not recorded whose cells these are; they may come from a transplant donor.

This clonotype was seen repeatedly, ten times or more. The chain links TRBV7-2 to TRBJ2-1; D may be TRBD2 (5 bases). V lost 6 bases and J 4 bases, leaving 10 bases between the germline ends. This CDR3 has 13 amino acids. Per germline, CDR1 SGHTA and CDR2 FQGNSA. The CDR3: CASSPGGYNEQFF. The CDR3, as DNA: TGTGCCAGCAGTCCCGGAGGTTACAATGAGCAGTTCTTC.

V is TRBV12-3 or TRBV12-4 and J is TRBJ2-7; tentatively, D is TRBD2 (5 bases). V gave up 5 bases and J gave up 5 bases, with 13 bases separating them. The CDR3 runs to 13 residues. CDR3 coding DNA: TGTGCCAGCAGTAGACTACAAGGGAACGAGCAGTACTTC. Its protein product is CASSRLQGNEQYF.